The clone carrying this T cell receptor (beta chain) appeared once. This sample was taken from a study of T cell clones after liver transplantation. Study at large: Immunosuppression withdrawal was tried within 2 years after liver transplantation in this trial. Without induction therapy, subjects received standard immunosuppression until 12-24 months post-transplant.

Clones were sequenced by immunoSEQ multiplex PCR, and TCRdb holds only the in-frame ones, with some missing. The sample shows roughly 57,000 clones, around 75% of them seen only once. The CDR3 loop spans 13 amino acids. Germline CDR1 and CDR2: LNHDA and SQIVND (reference sequence). The germline V and J ends were trimmed by 1 base and 3 bases, with 5 bases remaining between them. The J gene is TRBJ2-3, the V gene TRBV19; D is unresolved. This TCR came from a human donor who received a liver transplant. The sample was CD4+ T cells from blood, taken before liver transplant. The CDR3, as DNA: TGTGCCAGTAGTATAGCCTATACAGATACGCAGTATTTT. As protein: CASSIAYTDTQYF.